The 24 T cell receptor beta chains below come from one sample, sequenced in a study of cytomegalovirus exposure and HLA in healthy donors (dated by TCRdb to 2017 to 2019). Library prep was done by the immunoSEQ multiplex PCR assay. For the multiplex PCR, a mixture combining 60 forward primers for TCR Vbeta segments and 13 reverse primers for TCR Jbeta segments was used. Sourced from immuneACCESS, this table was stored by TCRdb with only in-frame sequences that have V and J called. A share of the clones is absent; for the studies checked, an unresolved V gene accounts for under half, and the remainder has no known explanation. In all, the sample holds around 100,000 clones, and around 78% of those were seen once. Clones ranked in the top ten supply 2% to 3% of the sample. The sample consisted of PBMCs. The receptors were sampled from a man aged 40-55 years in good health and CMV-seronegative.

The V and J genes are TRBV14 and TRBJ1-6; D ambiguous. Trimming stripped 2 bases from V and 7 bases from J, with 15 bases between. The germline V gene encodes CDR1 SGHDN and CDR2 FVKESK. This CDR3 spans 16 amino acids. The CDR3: CASSQSGLDLNSPLHF. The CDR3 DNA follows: TGTGCCAGCAGCCAATCCGGTTTAGATCTAAATTCACCCCTCCACTTT.

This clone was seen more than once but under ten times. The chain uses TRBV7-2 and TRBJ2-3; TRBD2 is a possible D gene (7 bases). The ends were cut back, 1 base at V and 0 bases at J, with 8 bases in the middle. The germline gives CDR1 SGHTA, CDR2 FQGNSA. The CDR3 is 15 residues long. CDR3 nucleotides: TGTGCCAGCAGCTTAGAGGGGGGGAGCACAGATACGCAGTATTTT. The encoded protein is CASSLEGGSTDTQYF. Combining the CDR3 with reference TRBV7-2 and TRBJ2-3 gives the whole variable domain GAGVSQSPSNKVTEKGKDVELRCDPISGHTALYWYRQSLGQGLEFLIYFQGNSAPDKSGLPSDRFSAERTGGSVSTLTIQRTQQEDSAVYLCASSLEGGSTDTQYFGPGTRLTVL.

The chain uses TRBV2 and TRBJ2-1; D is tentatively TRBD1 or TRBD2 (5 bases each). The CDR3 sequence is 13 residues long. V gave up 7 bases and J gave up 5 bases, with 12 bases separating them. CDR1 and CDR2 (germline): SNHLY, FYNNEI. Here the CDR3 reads CASTEGRDNEQFF. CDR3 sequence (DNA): TGTGCCAGCACTGAGGGGAGAGACAATGAGCAGTTCTTC.

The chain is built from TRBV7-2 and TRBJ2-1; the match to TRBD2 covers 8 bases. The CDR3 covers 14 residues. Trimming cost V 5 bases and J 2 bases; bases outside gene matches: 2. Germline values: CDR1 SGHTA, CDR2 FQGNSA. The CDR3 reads CASSLGLAYNEQFF. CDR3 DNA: TGTGCCAGCAGCCTGGGACTAGCCTACAATGAGCAGTTCTTC.

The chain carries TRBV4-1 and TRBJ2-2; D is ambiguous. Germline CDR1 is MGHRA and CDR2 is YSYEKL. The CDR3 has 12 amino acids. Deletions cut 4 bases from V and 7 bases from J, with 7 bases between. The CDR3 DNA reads TGCGCCAGCAGCCCATTTAGCGGGGAGCTGTTTTTT. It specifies CASSPFSGELFF.

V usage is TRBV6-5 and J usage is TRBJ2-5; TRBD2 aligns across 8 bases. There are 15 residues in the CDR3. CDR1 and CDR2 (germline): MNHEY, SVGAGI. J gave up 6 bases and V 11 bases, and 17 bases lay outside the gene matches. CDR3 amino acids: CARAGGYRWGKTQYF. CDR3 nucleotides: TGTGCCCGGGCGGGGGGCTACCGATGGGGAAAGACCCAGTACTTC.

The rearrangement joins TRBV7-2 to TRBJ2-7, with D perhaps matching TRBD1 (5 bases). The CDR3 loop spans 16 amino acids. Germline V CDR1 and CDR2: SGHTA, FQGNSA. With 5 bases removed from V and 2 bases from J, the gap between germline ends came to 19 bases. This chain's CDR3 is CASSPEEQALPYEQYF. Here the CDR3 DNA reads TGTGCCAGCAGCCCCGAGGAACAGGCGTTACCCTACGAGCAGTACTTC.

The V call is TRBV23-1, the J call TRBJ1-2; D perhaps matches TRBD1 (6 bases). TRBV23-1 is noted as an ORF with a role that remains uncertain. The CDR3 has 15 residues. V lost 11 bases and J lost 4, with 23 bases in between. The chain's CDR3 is CAGTFDRTPSYGYTF. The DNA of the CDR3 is TGCGCCGGAACGTTCGACAGGACACCTTCCTATGGCTACACCTTC.

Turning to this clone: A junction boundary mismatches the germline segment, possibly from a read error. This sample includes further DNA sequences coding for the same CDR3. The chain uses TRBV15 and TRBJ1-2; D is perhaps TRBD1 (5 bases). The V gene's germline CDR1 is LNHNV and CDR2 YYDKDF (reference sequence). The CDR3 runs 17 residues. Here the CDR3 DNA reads TGTGCCACCACCCACGGGCTAACAGGTTCGTTGGACTACGGCTACACCTTC. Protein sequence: CATTHGLTGSLDYGYTF.

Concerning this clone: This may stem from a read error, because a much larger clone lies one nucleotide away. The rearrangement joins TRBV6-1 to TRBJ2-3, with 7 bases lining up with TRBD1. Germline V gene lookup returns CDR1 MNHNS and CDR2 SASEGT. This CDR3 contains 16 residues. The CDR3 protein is CASSESVVRGTDTRYF. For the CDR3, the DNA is TGTGCCAGCAGTGAAAGCGTAGTCAGGGGGACAGATACGCGGTATTTT.

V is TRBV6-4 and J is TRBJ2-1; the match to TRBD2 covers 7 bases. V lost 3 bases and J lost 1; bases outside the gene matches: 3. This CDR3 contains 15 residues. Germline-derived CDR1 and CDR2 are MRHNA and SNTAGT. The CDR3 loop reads CASSDGGESYNEQFF. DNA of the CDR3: TGTGCCAGCAGTGATGGGGGGGAGTCCTACAATGAGCAGTTCTTC.

The CDR3 here is CASSLRQGSNYGYTF. The DNA for the CDR3 is TGCGCCAGCAGCTTACGACAGGGGAGCAACTATGGCTACACCTTC. The chain couples TRBV5-1 to TRBJ1-2; 8 bases agree with TRBD1. CDR1 and CDR2 from the germline V gene are SGHRS and YFSETQ. The CDR3 spans 15 residues. Trimming cost V 2 bases and J 2 bases; bases outside gene matches: 5. Looking up the rest from reference TRBV5-1 and TRBJ1-2 gives the full variable domain: KAGVTQTPRYLIKTRGQQVTLSCSPISGHRSVSWYQQTPGQGLQFLFEYFSETQRNKGNFPGRFSGRQFSNSRSEMNVSTLELGDSALYLCASSLRQGSNYGYTFGSGTRLTVV.

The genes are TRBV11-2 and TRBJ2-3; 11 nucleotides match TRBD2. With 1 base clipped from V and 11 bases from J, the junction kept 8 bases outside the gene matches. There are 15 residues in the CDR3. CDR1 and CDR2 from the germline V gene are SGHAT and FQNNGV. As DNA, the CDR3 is TGTGCCAGCAGCTTAGGGCTAGCGGGGGGCCGAAAGCAGTATTTT. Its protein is CASSLGLAGGRKQYF.

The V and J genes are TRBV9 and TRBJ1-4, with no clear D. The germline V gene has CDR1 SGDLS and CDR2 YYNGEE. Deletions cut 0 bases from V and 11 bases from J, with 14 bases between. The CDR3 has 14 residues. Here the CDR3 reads CASSVEVLAQKLFF. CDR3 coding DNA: TGTGCCAGCAGCGTAGAAGTCTTGGCCCAGAAACTGTTTTTT.

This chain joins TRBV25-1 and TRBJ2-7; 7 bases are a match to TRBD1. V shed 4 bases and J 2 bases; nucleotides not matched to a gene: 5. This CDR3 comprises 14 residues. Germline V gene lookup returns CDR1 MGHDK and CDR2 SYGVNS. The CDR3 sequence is CASSAWDSTYEQYF. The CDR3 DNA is TGTGCCAGCAGTGCTTGGGACAGTACCTACGAGCAGTACTTC.

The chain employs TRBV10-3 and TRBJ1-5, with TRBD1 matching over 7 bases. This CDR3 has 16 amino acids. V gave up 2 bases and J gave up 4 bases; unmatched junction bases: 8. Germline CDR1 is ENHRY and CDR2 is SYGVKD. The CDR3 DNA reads TGTGCCATCAGTGAGGACAGGGTCCTGCAAAATCAGCCCCAGCATTTT. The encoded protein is CAISEDRVLQNQPQHF.

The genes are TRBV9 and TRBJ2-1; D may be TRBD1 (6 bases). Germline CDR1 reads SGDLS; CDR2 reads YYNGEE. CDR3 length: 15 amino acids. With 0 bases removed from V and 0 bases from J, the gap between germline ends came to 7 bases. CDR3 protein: CASSVGTASYNEQFF. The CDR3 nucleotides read TGTGCCAGCAGCGTAGGGACAGCCTCCTACAATGAGCAGTTCTTC.

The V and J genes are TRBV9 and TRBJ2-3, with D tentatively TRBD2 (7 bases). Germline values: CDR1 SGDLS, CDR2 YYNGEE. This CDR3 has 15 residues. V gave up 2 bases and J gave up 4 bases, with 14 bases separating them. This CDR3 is CASSVGGGRADTQYF. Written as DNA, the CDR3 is TGTGCCAGCAGCGTTGGCGGGGGCAGGGCAGATACGCAGTATTTT.

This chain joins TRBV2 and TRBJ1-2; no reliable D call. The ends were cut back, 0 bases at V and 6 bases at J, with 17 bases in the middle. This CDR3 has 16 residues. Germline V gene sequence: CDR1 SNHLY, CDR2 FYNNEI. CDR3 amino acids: CASSEAPRRVADGYTF. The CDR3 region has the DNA TGTGCCAGCAGTGAAGCGCCCCGACGGGTCGCGGATGGCTACACCTTC.

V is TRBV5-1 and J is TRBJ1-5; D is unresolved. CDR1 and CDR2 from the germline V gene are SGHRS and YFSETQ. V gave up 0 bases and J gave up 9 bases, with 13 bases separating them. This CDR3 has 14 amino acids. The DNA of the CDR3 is TGCGCCAGCAGCTTGGAACGTGATCGGGGGCCCCAGCATTTT. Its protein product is CASSLERDRGPQHF.

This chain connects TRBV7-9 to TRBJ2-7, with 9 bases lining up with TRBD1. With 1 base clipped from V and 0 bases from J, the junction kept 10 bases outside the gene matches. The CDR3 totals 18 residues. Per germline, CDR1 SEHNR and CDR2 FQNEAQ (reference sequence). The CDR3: CASSLVGYRDRASYEQYF. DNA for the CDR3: TGTGCCAGCAGCTTAGTTGGCTACCGGGACAGGGCCTCCTACGAGCAGTACTTC. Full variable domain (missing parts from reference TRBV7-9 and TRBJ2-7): DTGVSQNPRHKITKRGQNVTFRCDPISEHNRLYWYRQTLGQGPEFLTYFQNEAQLEKSRLLSDRFSAERPKGSFSTLEIQRTEQGDSAMYLCASSLVGYRDRASYEQYFGPGTRLTVT.

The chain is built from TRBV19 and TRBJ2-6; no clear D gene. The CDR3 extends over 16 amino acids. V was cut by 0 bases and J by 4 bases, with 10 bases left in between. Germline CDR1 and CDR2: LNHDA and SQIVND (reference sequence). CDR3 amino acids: CASSIEGTRGANVLTF. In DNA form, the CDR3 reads TGTGCCAGTAGTATAGAGGGCACCCGCGGGGCCAACGTCCTGACTTTC.

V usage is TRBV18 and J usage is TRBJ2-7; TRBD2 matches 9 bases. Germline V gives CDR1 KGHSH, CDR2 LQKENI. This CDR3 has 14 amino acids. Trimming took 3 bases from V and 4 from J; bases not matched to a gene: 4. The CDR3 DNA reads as TGTGCCAGCTCACCTGCGGGGGGGAGGTACGAGCAGTACTTC. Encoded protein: CASSPAGGRYEQYF.

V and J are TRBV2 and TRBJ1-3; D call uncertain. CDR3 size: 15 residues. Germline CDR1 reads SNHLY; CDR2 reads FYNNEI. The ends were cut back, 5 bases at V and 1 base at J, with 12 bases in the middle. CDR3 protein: CASSYSKQSGNTIYF. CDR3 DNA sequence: TGTGCCAGCAGTTATTCGAAACAGTCTGGAAACACCATATATTTT.